This passage covers 5 T cell receptor beta chains from one sample sequenced in a study of blood T cell repertoires in COVID-19. Repertoires were generated with immunoSEQ multiplex PCR, while TCRdb's copy carries only in-frame clones and drops some. The sample includes 35,000 to 50,000 clones, 89% of them seen just once. The sample consisted of peripheral blood. The receptors shown here come from a man aged 70 or older with active COVID-19.

This sequence joins TRBV19 and TRBJ1-1; tentatively, D is TRBD1 (6 bases). The CDR3 totals 14 residues. Germline CDR1 reads LNHDA; CDR2 reads SQIVND (reference sequence). Trimming left V 6 bases short and J 0 bases short, with 11 bases between. CDR3 amino acids: CASSLRQVNTEAFF. The CDR3 DNA is TGTGCCAGTAGCCTTCGACAGGTGAACACTGAAGCTTTCTTT. Filled out from reference TRBV19 and TRBJ1-1, the complete variable domain reads DGGITQSPKYLFRKEGQNVTLSCEQNLNHDAMYWYRQDPGQGLRLIYYSQIVNDFQKGDIAEGYSVSREKKESFPLTVTSAQKNPTAFYLCASSLRQVNTEAFFGQGTRLTVV.

This clone was recorded a few times. Here the CDR3 DNA reads TGTGCCAGCAGGCGGGGGCAAAGTGCCAATCAGCCCCAGCATTTT. It is translated as CASRRGQSANQPQHF. The chain recombines TRBV2 with TRBJ1-5; tentative D call: TRBD1 (6 bases). The CDR3 consists of 15 residues. Germline V gene lookup returns CDR1 SNHLY and CDR2 FYNNEI. Trimming stripped 6 bases from V and 3 bases from J, with 15 bases between.

The chain is built from TRBV7-9 and TRBJ2-2; D gene unclear. V shed 2 bases and J shed 4 bases, with 8 bases lying between them. This CDR3 is built from 14 residues. Germline V gene sequence: CDR1 SEHNR, CDR2 FQNEAQ (reference sequence). CDR3 sequence reads: CASSLSISTGELFF. The DNA for the CDR3 is TGTGCCAGCAGCTTAAGTATCAGCACCGGGGAGCTGTTTTTT.

This clone showed up just once. This chain uses TRBV27 with TRBJ2-7, with 10 positions matching TRBD1. This CDR3 is 15 amino acids long. With 7 bases clipped from V and 1 base from J, the junction kept 7 bases outside the gene matches. Germline assignment: CDR1 MNHEY and CDR2 SMNVEV (reference sequence). This CDR3 reads CASTSSGQGSYEQYF. CDR3 DNA sequence: TGTGCCAGCACGTCTTCGGGACAGGGGTCCTACGAGCAGTACTTC.

The chain combines TRBV5-1 with TRBJ2-5; 12 bases align to TRBD2. Matching the DNA end better, TRBJ2-7 makes the J call doubtful. Germline lookup yields CDR1 SGHRS and CDR2 YFSETQ. This CDR3 contains 15 residues. The CDR3 DNA reads as TGCGCCAGCAGCCCCCCACTAGCGGGGGGAGGCGAGCAGTACTTC. As protein: CASSPPLAGGGEQYF.